This T cell receptor (beta chain) was sequenced in a study of T cell responses to AZD1222 COVID-19 vaccine. Produced via immunoSEQ multiplex PCR; TCRdb's table is partial and in-frame only. The sample has about 76,000 clones, roughly nine tenths seen once. The CDR3 runs 11 residues. Germline V gives CDR1 MNHEY, CDR2 SVGAGI. V gave up 10 bases and J gave up 3 bases; unmatched junction bases: 2. Study-wide results and limits: Increased Spike-specific TCR breadth and depth were observed after two AZD1222 doses. Seropositive AZD1222 recipients at baseline numbered only five or six.

On this clone: Its antigen is not known.

The chain joins TRBV6-5 to TRBJ2-7; TRBD1 matches 8 bases. Sequences were derived from peripheral blood, sampled on day 0 of AZD1222 vaccination. The clonotype comes from an adult in good health. In nucleotides, the CDR3 is TGTGCCATGGGACAGGTCTACGAGCAGTACTTC. Translated, it gives CAMGQVYEQYF.